The 19 T cell receptor beta chains below were found in one sample sequenced in a study of CD8 T cells in ankylosing spondylitis. Points from the study as a whole: Blood of patients with ankylosing spondylitis appeared to be characterized by a TCR beta motif of eight highly homologous variants.

No antigens are known for them. TCRdb independently ran MiXCR on the 5' RACE reads; one entry per CDR3 protein. The repertoire holds fewer than 650,000 distinct CDR3 sequences, with roughly 13% as singletons. Sequencing was done on a sample of blood, either unsorted or a sorted T cell fraction (not recorded which). All receptors come from a male donor with ankylosing spondylitis.

This clonotype showed up just a few times. The V gene is TRBV5-1, the J gene TRBJ2-5; D is possibly TRBD2 (6 bases). The germline V gene encodes CDR1 SGHRS and CDR2 YFSETQ. This CDR3 is 17 amino acids long. Trimming took 4 bases from V and 2 from J, leaving 21 bases between them. The CDR3 DNA reads TGCGCCAGCAGCGTAGATGACAACGGAGGGGATCAAGAGACCCAGTACTTC. Translating it yields CASSVDDNGGDQETQYF.

This clonotype was detected many times. The rearrangement uses TRBV7-9 and TRBJ1-1; D might be TRBD1 (6 bases). The CDR3 totals 14 residues. The V gene lost 5 bases and the J gene lost 1 base, with 11 bases spanning the gap. Germline loops: CDR1 SEHNR, CDR2 FQNEAQ (reference sequence). DNA for the CDR3: TGTGCCAGCAGCATGGACAGTTCGAACACTGAAGCTTTCTTT. Its protein product is CASSMDSSNTEAFF. Using reference TRBV7-9 and TRBJ1-1 for the parts outside the CDR3, the full variable domain is DTGVSQNPRHKITKRGQNVTFRCDPISEHNRLYWYRQTLGQGPEFLTYFQNEAQLEKSRLLSDRFSAERPKGSFSTLEIQRTEQGDSAMYLCASSMDSSNTEAFFGQGTRLTVV.

This clonotype has ten or more counts. V and J are TRBV4-2 and TRBJ2-5; TRBD2 agrees at 11 bases. Germline V gene lookup returns CDR1 LGHNA and CDR2 YNFKEQ. Germline trimming cut 4 bases from V and 5 bases from J; bases unmatched to any gene: 9. The CDR3 has 16 residues. The CDR3 is CASSRTSGRREETQYF. The CDR3 region has the DNA TGTGCCAGCAGCCGTACTAGCGGGAGACGGGAGGAGACCCAGTACTTC.

This clonotype was seen more than once but under ten times. V usage is TRBV5-1 and J usage is TRBJ2-5; D not certain. V lost 4 bases and J 0 bases, leaving 10 bases between the germline ends. In germline, CDR1 is SGHRS, CDR2 YFSETQ. This CDR3 contains 14 residues. The CDR3 loop reads CASSRRTDQETQYF. The CDR3 DNA reads as TGCGCCAGCAGCCGTCGGACGGACCAAGAGACCCAGTACTTC.

This clonotype was counted at least ten times. The chain carries TRBV5-1 and TRBJ1-3; 7 positions agree with TRBD1. V gave up 3 bases and J gave up 2 bases; unmatched junction bases: 2. The CDR3 runs 14 residues. Germline loops: CDR1 SGHRS, CDR2 YFSETQ. CDR3 coding DNA: TGCGCCAGCAGCTCCGGGACAGCTGGAAACACCATATATTTT. This translates into CASSSGTAGNTIYF. Looking up the rest from reference TRBV5-1 and TRBJ1-3 gives the full variable domain: KAGVTQTPRYLIKTRGQQVTLSCSPISGHRSVSWYQQTPGQGLQFLFEYFSETQRNKGNFPGRFSGRQFSNSRSEMNVSTLELGDSALYLCASSSGTAGNTIYFGEGSWLTVV.

The rearrangement joins TRBV2 to TRBJ2-5, with TRBD1 matching 8 bases. This CDR3 contains 14 residues. Trimming removed 2 bases from V and 5 bases from J; junction bases left unmatched: 4. Germline V gene lookup returns CDR1 SNHLY and CDR2 FYNNEI. The DNA of the CDR3 is TGTGCCAGCAGTGAACAGGGGGCGGCGGAGACCCAGTACTTC. Translation gives CASSEQGAAETQYF.

CDR3 sequence: CASRPGTRNTEAFF. Here the CDR3 DNA reads TGCGCCAGCAGACCCGGGACAAGGAACACTGAAGCTTTCTTT. The V gene is TRBV5-1, the J gene TRBJ1-1, with D possibly matching TRBD1 (6 bases). Germline V gene data show CDR1 as SGHRS and CDR2 as YFSETQ. The CDR3 is 14 residues long. V lost 5 bases, J lost 1 base, and 12 bases lay in between.

In its sample, this clonotype was seen a few times. V gene TRBV5-1 combines with J gene TRBJ1-2; 8 bases match TRBD1. J gave up 3 bases and V 4 bases, and 5 bases lay outside the gene matches. Germline-derived CDR1 and CDR2 are SGHRS and YFSETQ. The CDR3 contains 14 residues. The DNA for the CDR3 is TGCGCCAGCAGCACTGGACAGGGAGACTATGGCTACACCTTC. Encoded protein: CASSTGQGDYGYTF.

The chain links TRBV7-2 to TRBJ2-5; no firm D call. Trimming took 3 bases from V and 4 from J, leaving 15 bases between them. CDR3 length: 15 residues. From germline, CDR1 is SGHTA and CDR2 FQGNSA. In DNA, the CDR3 is TGTGCCAGCAGCTTTTTAGGTCCCCCGGGAGAGACCCAGTACTTC. Its translation is CASSFLGPPGETQYF.

In its sample, this clonotype was seen many times. The chain links TRBV5-1 to TRBJ2-7, with TRBD1 matching 9 bases. Germline trimming cut 2 bases from V and 0 bases from J; bases unmatched to any gene: 3. The germline V gene has CDR1 SGHRS and CDR2 YFSETQ. This CDR3 comprises 15 residues. CDR3 loop: CASSFEQGASYEQYF. CDR3 DNA sequence: TGCGCCAGCAGCTTTGAACAGGGGGCCTCCTACGAGCAGTACTTC.

V usage is TRBV11-2 and J usage is TRBJ2-3; D is perhaps TRBD2 (5 bases). V was pared by 1 base and J by 4 bases, with 12 bases between. Germline-derived CDR1 and CDR2 are SGHAT and FQNNGV. The CDR3 is 15 amino acids. CDR3 nucleotides: TGTGCCAGCAGCTTAGGAGCGGCTCGGGCAGATACGCAGTATTTT. Amino acid sequence: CASSLGAARADTQYF.

This clonotype was seen repeatedly, ten times or more. V and J are TRBV15 and TRBJ2-3, with 8 bases aligning to TRBD2. V shed 2 bases and J 2 bases; nucleotides not matched to a gene: 6. CDR1 is LNHNV and CDR2 is YYDKDF in the germline V gene (reference sequence). The CDR3 length is 16 residues. CDR3 nucleotide sequence: TGTGCCACCAGCAGACCCGAGCGGGGGTACACAGATACGCAGTATTTT. It specifies CATSRPERGYTDTQYF.

This clonotype was counted at least ten times. The chain employs TRBV5-1 and TRBJ2-1; 8 bases are a match to TRBD1. The CDR3 runs 14 residues. The J segment lost 9 bases and the V segment lost 4 bases, leaving 9 bases of the junction unmatched. Germline CDR1 reads SGHRS; CDR2 reads YFSETQ. CDR3 DNA sequence: TGCGCCAGCAGCGGGGGACAGGAGGTTGGTGAGCAGTTCTTC. Translation: CASSGGQEVGEQFF.

V is TRBV3-1 and J is TRBJ2-3; D gene uncertain. The length of the CDR3 is 15 residues. V lost 1 base to trimming and J lost 2 bases, with 10 bases between them. In germline, CDR1 is LGHDT, CDR2 YNNKEL (reference sequence). CDR3 nucleotides: TGTGCCAGCAGCCAAGCCCCGGTCTCCACAGATACGCAGTATTTT. Amino acids: CASSQAPVSTDTQYF.

This clonotype was seen only once. The chain uses TRBV25-1 and TRBJ1-2; no clear D. V dropped 0 bases and J dropped 8 bases, with 16 bases sitting between them. The CDR3 extends over 15 amino acids. Per the germline V gene, CDR1 is MGHDK and CDR2 is SYGVNS. CDR3 sequence: CASSEYGQREGGYTF. The DNA of the CDR3 is TGTGCCAGCAGTGAATATGGTCAGAGAGAAGGGGGCTACACCTTC.

This clonotype showed up just a few times. V and J are TRBV20-1 and TRBJ2-7; 14 nucleotides match TRBD2. Germline values: CDR1 DFQATT, CDR2 SNEGSKA (reference sequence). CDR3 length: 18 residues. V was pared by 0 bases and J by 2 bases, with 9 bases of the junction left unmatched. In nucleotides, the CDR3 is TGCAGTGCTAGAGATTGGTGGGGACTAGCGGGAGTTGCCTACGAGCAGTACTTC. This codes for CSARDWWGLAGVAYEQYF.

CDR3 protein: CSVGFRGETQYF. The CDR3, as DNA: TGCAGCGTTGGTTTCAGGGGAGAGACCCAGTACTTC. The chain employs TRBV29-1 and TRBJ2-5; tentatively, D is TRBD1 (6 bases). Between the trimmed V and J ends, which lost 4 bases and 4 bases, there was a span of 10 bases. The germline CDR1 and CDR2 sequences are SQVTM and ANQGSEA. CDR3 size: 12 residues.

This clonotype was detected ten times or more. The chain recombines TRBV7-9 with TRBJ2-2; D is unresolved. V lost 0 bases and J lost 7, with 3 bases in between. The CDR3 has 12 amino acids. The V gene's germline CDR1 is SEHNR and CDR2 FQNEAQ (reference sequence). CDR3 protein: CASSLAGGELFF. The CDR3 coding sequence is TGTGCCAGCAGCTTAGCCGGCGGGGAGCTGTTTTTT.

At least ten counts were recorded for this clonotype. This rearrangement joins TRBV2 to TRBJ2-3; D is ambiguous. The CDR3 is made up of 11 amino acids. The V end lost 6 bases, the J end lost 5 bases, and 6 bases lay between the germline ends. CDR1 SNHLY and CDR2 FYNNEI come from the germline V gene. The CDR3 coding sequence is TGTGCCAGCAGCACGGAAGATACGCAGTATTTT. Its protein product is CASSTEDTQYF.